Included here is one T cell receptor (beta chain) sequence, with context. One end of the junction does not line up with germline, which may come from a read error. RNA transcripts yielded amplified TCR beta CDR3 regions. In the first round, RT-PCR was carried out with HTBI primers, and a multiplex PCR formed the second round. TCRdb independently ran MiXCR on the multiplex PCR reads; one entry per CDR3 protein. This sample has 40,000 to 50,000 distinct CDR3 sequences, with around 52% found just once. CDR3 length equals 13 residues. In germline, CDR1 is SGHDN, CDR2 FVKESK. These data come from a study of Graves' ophthalmopathy and Graves' hyperthyroidism.

The chain recombines TRBV14 with TRBJ1-3; unclear D gene. The source material was peripheral blood. This TCR came from an adult man with Graves' ophthalmopathy. The CDR3 loop is CASSRDPRNTMYF. The CDR3 DNA sequence: TGTGCCAGCAGCCGAGATCCCCGAAACACCATGTATTTT.